This TCR beta chain was identified during a study of T cell responses to AZD1222 COVID-19 vaccine. Study-level findings and limits: In a largely white British group with more females than males, clonal diversity was possibly underestimated.

Turning to this clone: Its target is unknown. A read error may produce the germline difference seen at one junction end.

The CDR3 is 14 amino acids. Germline lookup yields CDR1 SQVTM and CDR2 ANQGSEA. Recipients boosted at about 4 weeks or about 12 weeks are pooled. Generated by immunoSEQ multiplex PCR, the TCRdb table keeps only in-frame clones and is missing some. Counted here are approximately 130,000 clones, over 75% occurring once; the ten biggest clones make up around 5.3%. This TCR came from an adult who received the AZD1222 COVID-19 vaccine. The chain joins TRBV29-1 to TRBJ2-2; D not resolved. The sequencing here drew on peripheral blood, taken 28 days after the second AZD1222 dose. In nucleotides, the CDR3 is TGCAGCGTACTTGGGCAGGCGAATACCGGGGAGCTGTTTTTT. As protein: CSVLGQANTGELFF.